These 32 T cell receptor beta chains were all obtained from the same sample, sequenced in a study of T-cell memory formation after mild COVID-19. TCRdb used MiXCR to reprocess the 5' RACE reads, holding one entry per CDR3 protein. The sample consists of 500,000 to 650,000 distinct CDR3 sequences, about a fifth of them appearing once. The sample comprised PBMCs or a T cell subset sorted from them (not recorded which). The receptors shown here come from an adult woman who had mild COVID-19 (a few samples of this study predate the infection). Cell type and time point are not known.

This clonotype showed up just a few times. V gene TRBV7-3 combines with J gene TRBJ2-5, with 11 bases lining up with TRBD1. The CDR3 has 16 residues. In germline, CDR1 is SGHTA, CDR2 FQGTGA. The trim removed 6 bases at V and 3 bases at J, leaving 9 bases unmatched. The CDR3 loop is CASRPLPGQGEETQYF. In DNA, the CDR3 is TGTGCCAGCAGACCTCTCCCGGGACAGGGGGAAGAGACCCAGTACTTC.

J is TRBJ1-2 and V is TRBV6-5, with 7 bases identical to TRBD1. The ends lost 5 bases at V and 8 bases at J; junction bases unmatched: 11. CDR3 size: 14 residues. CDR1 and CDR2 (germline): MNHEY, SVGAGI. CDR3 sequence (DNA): TGTGCCAGCAGTCCCAAGGGGGCAGCGAAAGGCTACACCTTC. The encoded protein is CASSPKGAAKGYTF.

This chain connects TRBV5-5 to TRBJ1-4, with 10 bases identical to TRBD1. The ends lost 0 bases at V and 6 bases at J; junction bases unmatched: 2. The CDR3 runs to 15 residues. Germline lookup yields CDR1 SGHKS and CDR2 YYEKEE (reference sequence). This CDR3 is CASSLAGQGHEKLFF. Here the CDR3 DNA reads TGTGCCAGCAGCTTGGCGGGACAGGGGCATGAAAAACTGTTTTTT.

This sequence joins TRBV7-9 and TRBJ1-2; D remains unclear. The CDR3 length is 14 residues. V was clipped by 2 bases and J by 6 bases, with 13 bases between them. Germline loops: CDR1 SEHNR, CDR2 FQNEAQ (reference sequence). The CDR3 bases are TGTGCCAGCAGCTTATCCGGAGGGAATGATGGCTACACCTTC. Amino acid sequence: CASSLSGGNDGYTF.

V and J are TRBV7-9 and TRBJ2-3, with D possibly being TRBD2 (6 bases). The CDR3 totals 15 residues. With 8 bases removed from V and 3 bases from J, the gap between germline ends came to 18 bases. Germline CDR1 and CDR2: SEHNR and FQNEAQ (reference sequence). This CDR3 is CASAAGLRVTDTQYF. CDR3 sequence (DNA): TGTGCCAGCGCGGCGGGACTCCGAGTTACAGATACGCAGTATTTT. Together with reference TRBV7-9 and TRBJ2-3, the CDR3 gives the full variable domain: DTGVSQNPRHKITKRGQNVTFRCDPISEHNRLYWYRQTLGQGPEFLTYFQNEAQLEKSRLLSDRFSAERPKGSFSTLEIQRTEQGDSAMYLCASAAGLRVTDTQYFGPGTRLTVL.

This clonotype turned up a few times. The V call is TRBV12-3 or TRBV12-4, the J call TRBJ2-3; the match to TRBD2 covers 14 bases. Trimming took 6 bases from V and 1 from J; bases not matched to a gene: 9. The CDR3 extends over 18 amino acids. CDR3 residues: CASSPGLAGAFGTDTQYF. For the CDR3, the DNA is TGTGCCAGCAGCCCGGGACTAGCGGGGGCTTTCGGCACAGATACGCAGTATTTT.

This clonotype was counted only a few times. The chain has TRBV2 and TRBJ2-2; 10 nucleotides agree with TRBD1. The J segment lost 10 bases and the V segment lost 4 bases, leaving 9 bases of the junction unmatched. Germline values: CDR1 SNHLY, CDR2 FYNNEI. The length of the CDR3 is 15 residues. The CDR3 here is CASSVVTGGRSELFF. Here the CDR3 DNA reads TGTGCCAGCAGTGTAGTGACAGGGGGCCGGTCGGAGCTGTTTTTT.

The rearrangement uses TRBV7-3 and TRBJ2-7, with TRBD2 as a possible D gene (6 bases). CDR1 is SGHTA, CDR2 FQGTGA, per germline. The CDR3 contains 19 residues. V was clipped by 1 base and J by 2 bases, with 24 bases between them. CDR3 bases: TGTGCCAGCAGCTTAAGGAGTGAGTGGAGGGCCCGAACGACCTACGAGCAGTACTTC. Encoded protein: CASSLRSEWRARTTYEQYF. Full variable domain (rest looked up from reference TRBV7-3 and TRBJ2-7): GAGVSQTPSNKVTEKGKYVELRCDPISGHTALYWYRQSLGQGPEFLIYFQGTGAADDSGLPNDRFFAVRPEGSVSTLKIQRTERGDSAVYLCASSLRSEWRARTTYEQYFGPGTRLTVT.

CDR3 sequence reads: CASSFGLAATDTQYF. CDR3 nucleotide sequence: TGTGCCAGCAGCTTTGGATTAGCGGCCACAGATACGCAGTATTTT. The chain uses TRBV7-6 and TRBJ2-3; D might be TRBD2 (6 bases). Looked up from germline, CDR1 is SGHVS and CDR2 is FNYEAQ. The CDR3 spans 15 residues. Trimming shortened V by 3 bases and J by 2 bases, and 12 bases separated the two germline ends. The variable domain in full, with the rest retrieved from reference TRBV7-6 and TRBJ2-3, is GAGVSQSPRYKVTKRGQDVALRCDPISGHVSLYWYRQALGQGPEFLTYFNYEAQQDKSGLPNDRFSAERPEGSISTLTIQRTEQRDSAMYRCASSFGLAATDTQYFGPGTRLTVL.

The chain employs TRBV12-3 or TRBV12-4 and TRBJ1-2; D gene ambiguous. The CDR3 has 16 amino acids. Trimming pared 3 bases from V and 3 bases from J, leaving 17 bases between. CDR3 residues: CASSFEKGFSDYGYTF. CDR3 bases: TGTGCCAGCAGTTTCGAGAAGGGCTTCTCAGACTATGGCTACACCTTC.

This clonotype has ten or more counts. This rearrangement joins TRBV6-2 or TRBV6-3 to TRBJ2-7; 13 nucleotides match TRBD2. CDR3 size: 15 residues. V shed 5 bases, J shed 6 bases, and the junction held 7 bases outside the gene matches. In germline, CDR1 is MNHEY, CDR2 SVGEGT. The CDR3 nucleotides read TGTGCCAGCAGTCTCGGACTAGCGGGAGATCGCGAGCAGTACTTC. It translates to CASSLGLAGDREQYF.

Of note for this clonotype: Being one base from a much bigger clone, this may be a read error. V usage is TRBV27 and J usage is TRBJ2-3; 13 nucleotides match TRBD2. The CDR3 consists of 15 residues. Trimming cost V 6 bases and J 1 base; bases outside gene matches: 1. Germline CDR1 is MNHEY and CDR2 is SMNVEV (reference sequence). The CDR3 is CASRGLAGCTDTQYF. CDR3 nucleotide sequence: TGTGCCAGCAGGGGACTAGCGGGATGCACAGATACGCAGTATTTT.

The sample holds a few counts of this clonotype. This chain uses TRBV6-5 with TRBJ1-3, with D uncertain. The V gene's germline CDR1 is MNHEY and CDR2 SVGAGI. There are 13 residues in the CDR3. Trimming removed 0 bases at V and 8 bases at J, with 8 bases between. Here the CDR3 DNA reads TGTGCCAGCAGTTACTCGTACACAGACACCATATATTTT. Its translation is CASSYSYTDTIYF.

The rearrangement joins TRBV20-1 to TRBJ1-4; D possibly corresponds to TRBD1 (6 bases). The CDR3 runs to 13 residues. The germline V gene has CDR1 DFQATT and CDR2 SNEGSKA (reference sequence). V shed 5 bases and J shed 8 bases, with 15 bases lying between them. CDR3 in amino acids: CSAGRDIGEKLFF. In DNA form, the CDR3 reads TGCAGTGCTGGCCGGGACATTGGCGAAAAACTGTTTTTT.

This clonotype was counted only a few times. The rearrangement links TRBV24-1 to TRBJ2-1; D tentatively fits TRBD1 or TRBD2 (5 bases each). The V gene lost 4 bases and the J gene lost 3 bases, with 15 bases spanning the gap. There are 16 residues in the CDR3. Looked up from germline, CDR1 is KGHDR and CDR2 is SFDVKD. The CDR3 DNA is TGTGCCACCAGTGACGGCCCGGGACGAGGCTACAATGAGCAGTTCTTC. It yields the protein CATSDGPGRGYNEQFF.

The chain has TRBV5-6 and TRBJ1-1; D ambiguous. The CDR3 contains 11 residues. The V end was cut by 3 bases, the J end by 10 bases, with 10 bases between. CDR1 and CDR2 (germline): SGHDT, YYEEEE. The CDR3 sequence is CASSYRGRAFF. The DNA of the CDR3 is TGTGCCAGCAGCTATCGGGGTAGAGCTTTCTTT.

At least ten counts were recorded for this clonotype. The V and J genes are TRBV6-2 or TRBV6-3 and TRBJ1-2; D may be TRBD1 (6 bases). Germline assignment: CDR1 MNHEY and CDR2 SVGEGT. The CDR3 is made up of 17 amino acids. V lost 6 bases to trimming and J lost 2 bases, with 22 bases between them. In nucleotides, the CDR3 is TGTGCCAGCAGCTATACTAACCACAGGGACTGGAACTATGGCTACACCTTC. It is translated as CASSYTNHRDWNYGYTF.

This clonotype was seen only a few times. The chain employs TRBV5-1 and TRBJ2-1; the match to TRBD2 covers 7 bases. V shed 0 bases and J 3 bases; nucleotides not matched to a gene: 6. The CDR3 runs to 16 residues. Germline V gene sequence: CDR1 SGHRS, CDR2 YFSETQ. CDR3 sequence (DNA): TGCGCCAGCAGCTTGGATGGGGCTAGCGGCTACAATGAGCAGTTCTTC. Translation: CASSLDGASGYNEQFF.

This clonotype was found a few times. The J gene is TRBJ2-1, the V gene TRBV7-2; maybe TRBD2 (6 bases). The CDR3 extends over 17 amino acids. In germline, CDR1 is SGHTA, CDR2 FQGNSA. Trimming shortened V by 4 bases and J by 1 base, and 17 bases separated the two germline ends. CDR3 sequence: CASSSSGRIGSYNEQFF. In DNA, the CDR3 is TGTGCCAGCAGCTCCTCTGGGAGGATCGGATCCTACAATGAGCAGTTCTTC. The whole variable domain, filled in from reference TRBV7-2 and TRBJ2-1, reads GAGVSQSPSNKVTEKGKDVELRCDPISGHTALYWYRQSLGQGLEFLIYFQGNSAPDKSGLPSDRFSAERTGGSVSTLTIQRTQQEDSAVYLCASSSSGRIGSYNEQFFGPGTRLTVL.

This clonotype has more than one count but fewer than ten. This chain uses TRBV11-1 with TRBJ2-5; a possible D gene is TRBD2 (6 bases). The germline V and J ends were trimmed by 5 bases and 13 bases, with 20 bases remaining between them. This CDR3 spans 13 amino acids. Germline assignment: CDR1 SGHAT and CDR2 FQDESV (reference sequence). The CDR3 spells CASSRPPGLPLYF. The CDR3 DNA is TGTGCCAGCAGCCGACCGCCGGGACTTCCCCTGTACTTC.

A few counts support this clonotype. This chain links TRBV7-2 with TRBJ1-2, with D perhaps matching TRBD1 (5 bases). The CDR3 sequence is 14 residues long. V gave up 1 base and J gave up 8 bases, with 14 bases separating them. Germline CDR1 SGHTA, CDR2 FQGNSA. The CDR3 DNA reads TGTGCCAGCAGCTTAGGCCCAGGGCCGGGGGGCTACACCTTC. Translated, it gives CASSLGPGPGGYTF.

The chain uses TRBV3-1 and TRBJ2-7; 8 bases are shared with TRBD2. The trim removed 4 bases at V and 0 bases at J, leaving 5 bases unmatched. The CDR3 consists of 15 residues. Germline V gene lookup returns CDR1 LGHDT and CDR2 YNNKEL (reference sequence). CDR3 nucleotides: TGTGCCAGCAGCCGCCTCACTAGCGGCTCCTACGAGCAGTACTTC. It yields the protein CASSRLTSGSYEQYF.

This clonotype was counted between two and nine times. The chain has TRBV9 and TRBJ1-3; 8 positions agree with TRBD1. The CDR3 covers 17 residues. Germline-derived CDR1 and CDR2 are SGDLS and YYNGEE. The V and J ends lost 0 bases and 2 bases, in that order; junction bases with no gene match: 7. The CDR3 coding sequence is TGTGCCAGCAGCGTAGAGGGACAGGCCATTCCTGGAAACACCATATATTTT. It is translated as CASSVEGQAIPGNTIYF.

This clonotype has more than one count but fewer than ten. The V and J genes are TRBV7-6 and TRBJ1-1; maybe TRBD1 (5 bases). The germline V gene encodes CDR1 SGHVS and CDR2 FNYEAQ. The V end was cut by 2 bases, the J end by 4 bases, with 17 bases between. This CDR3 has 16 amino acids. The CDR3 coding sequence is TGTGCCAGCAGCTTATCAGGAGGGGTCAGAGTCACTGAAGCTTTCTTT. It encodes CASSLSGGVRVTEAFF.

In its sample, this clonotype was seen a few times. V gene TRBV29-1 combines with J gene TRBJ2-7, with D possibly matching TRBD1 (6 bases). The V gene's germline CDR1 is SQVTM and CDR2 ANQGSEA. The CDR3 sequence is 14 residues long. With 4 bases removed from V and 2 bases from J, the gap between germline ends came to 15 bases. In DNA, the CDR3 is TGCAGCGTTGGGATGGTGGACAGCCCCTACGAGCAGTACTTC. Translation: CSVGMVDSPYEQYF.

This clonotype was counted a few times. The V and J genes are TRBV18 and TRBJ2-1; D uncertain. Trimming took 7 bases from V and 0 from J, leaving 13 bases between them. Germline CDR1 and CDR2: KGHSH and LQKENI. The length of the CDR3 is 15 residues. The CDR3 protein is CASFISLSSYNEQFF. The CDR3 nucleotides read TGTGCCAGCTTCATTTCATTGAGCTCCTACAATGAGCAGTTCTTC.

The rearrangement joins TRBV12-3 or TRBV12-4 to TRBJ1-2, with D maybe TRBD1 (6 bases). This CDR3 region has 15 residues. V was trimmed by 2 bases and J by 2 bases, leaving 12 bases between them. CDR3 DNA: TGTGCCAGCAGTTTAAAGGGACACTCCAACTATGGCTACACCTTC. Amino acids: CASSLKGHSNYGYTF.

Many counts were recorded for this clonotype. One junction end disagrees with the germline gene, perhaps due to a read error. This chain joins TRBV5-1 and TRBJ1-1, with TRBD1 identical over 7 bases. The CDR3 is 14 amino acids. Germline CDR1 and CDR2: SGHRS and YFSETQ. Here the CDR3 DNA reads TGTGCCAGCAGCTTACAGGGGATGAACACTGAAGCTTTCTTT. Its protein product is CASSLQGMNTEAFF.

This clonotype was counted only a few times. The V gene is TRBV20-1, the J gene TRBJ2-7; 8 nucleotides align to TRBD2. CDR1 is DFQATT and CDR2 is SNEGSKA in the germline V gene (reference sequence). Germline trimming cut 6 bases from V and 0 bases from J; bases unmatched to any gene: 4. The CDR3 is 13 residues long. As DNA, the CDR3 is TGCAGTGCAGCGGGGGAGAGCTCCTACGAGCAGTACTTC. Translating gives CSAAGESSYEQYF.

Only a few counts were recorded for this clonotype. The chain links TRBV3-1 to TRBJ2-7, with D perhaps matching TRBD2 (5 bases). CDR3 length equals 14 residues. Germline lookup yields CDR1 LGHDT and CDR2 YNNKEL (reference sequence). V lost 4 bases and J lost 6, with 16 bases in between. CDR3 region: CASSPRASRAEQYF. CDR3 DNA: TGTGCCAGCAGCCCGAGGGCAAGTAGGGCCGAGCAGTACTTC.

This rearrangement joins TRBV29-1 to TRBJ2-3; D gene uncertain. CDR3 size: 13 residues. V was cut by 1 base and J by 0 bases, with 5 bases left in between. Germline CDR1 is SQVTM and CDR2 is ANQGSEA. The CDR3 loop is CSVEAESTDTQYF. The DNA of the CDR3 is TGCAGCGTTGAAGCGGAGAGCACAGATACGCAGTATTTT.

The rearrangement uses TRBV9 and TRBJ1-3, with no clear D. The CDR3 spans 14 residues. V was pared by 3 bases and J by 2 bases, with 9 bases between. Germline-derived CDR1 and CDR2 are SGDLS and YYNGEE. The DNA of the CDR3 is TGTGCCAGCAGCGGAGGAAACCCTGGAAACACCATATATTTT. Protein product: CASSGGNPGNTIYF.